These T cell receptor beta chains were read from a single sample in a study of shared clonotypes between healthy human individuals. Libraries were prepared by immunoSEQ multiplex PCR; TCRdb keeps only in-frame clonotypes and omits some of them. The data contain around 2.5 million clones, approximately 94% of them singletons. The sequenced sample was naive CD4+ T cells from PBMCs. The source is a man between 18 and 29 years old in good health. Some clones in this sample may be carry-over from other donors' samples. The CDR3 runs from the conserved cysteine through the conserved F or W. D genes are given only for firm matches. Clone size is stated in some rows and not others, as once, few, many or a class when expanded.

>.|TRBV18|TRBJ1-4|.
TGTGCCAGCTCACAGGGAGTCGCAACTAATGAAAAACTGTTTTTT
CASSQGVATNEKLFF
>.|TRBV28|TRBJ2-7|.
TGTGCCAGCAAAGGCAGGGGGGCCCCGATGGTGTACTTC
CASKGRGAPMVYF
>TRBD1|TRBV14|TRBJ1-2|.
TGTGCCAGCAGCCAGACAGGGCATGGCTACACCTTC
CASSQTGHGYTF
>TRBD2|TRBV18|TRBJ2-3|.
TGTGCCAGTGCTTCGACTAGCGGGAGTGTAGATACGCAGTATTTT
CASASTSGSVDTQYF
>.|TRBV6-5|TRBJ1-2|.
TGTGCCAGCAGTTACACTAACAGCTATGGCTACACCTTC
CASSYTNSYGYTF
>.|TRBV28|TRBJ2-1|.
TGTGCCAGCAGTTTGGGCAGCCCCAATGAGCAGTTCTTC
CASSLGSPNEQFF
>TRBD1|TRBV7-2|TRBJ2-7|.
TGTGCCAGCAGCCTACGGACAGGGGACGAGCAGTACTTC
CASSLRTGDEQYF
>.|TRBV5-1|TRBJ1-1|few
TGCGCCAGCACTTATACAAACGGGCTCATGAACACTGAAGCTTTCTTT
CASTYTNGLMNTEAFF
>.|TRBV4-3|TRBJ2-1|.
TGCGCCAGCAGCCAACGGACTGCCTCCTACAATGAGCAGTTCTTC
CASSQRTASYNEQFF
>TRBD2|TRBV29-1|TRBJ2-1|.
TGCAGCGTTAGTGCTGCGGGAGGGCCGGGGAATGAGCAGTTCTTC
CSVSAAGGPGNEQFF
>TRBD1|TRBV30|TRBJ2-5|.
TGTGCCTGGGAAACAGGGGGGGAGACCCAGTACTTC
CAWETGGETQYF
>.|TRBV28|TRBJ1-5|.
TGTGCCAGCAACCCGGGGGGAACCAATCAGCCCCAGCATTTT
CASNPGGTNQPQHF
>.|TRBV28|TRBJ2-7|.
TGTGCCAGCAGTTTCGGGACGGAGCTCTACGAGCAGTACTTC
CASSFGTELYEQYF
>.|TRBV28|TRBJ2-1|.
TGTGCCAGCAGTCGACCGGGTCTATCAGAGCAGTTCTTC
CASSRPGLSEQFF
>.|TRBV28|TRBJ2-7|once
TGTGCCAGCAGTTTGACAATGACGGGATACGAGCAGTACTTC
CASSLTMTGYEQYF
>.|TRBV18|TRBJ2-7|.
TGTGCCAGCTCACCAGGGGGTCAAAAACTCTACGAGCAGTACTTC
CASSPGGQKLYEQYF